This TCR beta chain was found in a study of CD8 T cells in ankylosing spondylitis. Study-wide results and limits: A number of the motif variants had already been described in reactive arthritis synovial fluid and blood. Significant enrichment of disease-linked clones was reported in matched ankylosing spondylitis synovial fluid. Characteristic, it appeared, of ankylosing spondylitis blood was a TCR beta motif of roughly eight highly homologous variants.

V trimming: 5 bases; J trimming: 1 base; junction bases outside the gene matches: 13. The CDR3 covers 18 residues. The germline CDR1 and CDR2 sequences are MDHEN and SYDVKM. In this sample, this clonotype turned up a few times. What it binds is not known. Scientists made TCR beta libraries using quantitative 5'-RACE with molecular barcodes. TCRdb reprocessed the 5' RACE reads via MiXCR and lists one record per CDR3 protein. The table shows about 140,000 distinct CDR3 sequences, with about 6.7% occurring only once. This TCR derives from a female donor with ankylosing spondylitis or in good health (not recorded which). The V gene is TRBV28, the J gene TRBJ2-3, with TRBD1 matching 9 bases. The material sequenced was blood, either unsorted or a sorted T cell fraction (not recorded which). The CDR3 DNA sequence: TGTGCCAGCAGTCTCTACTGGACAGGGGTAATAGGCACAGATACGCAGTATTTT. This codes for CASSLYWTGVIGTDTQYF.